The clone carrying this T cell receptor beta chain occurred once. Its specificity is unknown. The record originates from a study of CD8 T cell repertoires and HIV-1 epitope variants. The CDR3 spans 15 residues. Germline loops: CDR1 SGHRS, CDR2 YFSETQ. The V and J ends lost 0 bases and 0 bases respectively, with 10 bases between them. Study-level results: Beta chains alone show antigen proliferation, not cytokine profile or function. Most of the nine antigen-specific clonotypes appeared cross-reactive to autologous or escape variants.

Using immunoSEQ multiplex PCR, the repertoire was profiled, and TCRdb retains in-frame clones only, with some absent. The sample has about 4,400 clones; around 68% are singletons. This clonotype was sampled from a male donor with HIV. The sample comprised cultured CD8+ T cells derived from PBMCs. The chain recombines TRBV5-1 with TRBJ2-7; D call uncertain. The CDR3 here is CASSLEVVSSYEQYF. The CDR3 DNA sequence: TGCGCCAGCAGCTTGGAGGTCGTTTCCTCCTACGAGCAGTACTTC.